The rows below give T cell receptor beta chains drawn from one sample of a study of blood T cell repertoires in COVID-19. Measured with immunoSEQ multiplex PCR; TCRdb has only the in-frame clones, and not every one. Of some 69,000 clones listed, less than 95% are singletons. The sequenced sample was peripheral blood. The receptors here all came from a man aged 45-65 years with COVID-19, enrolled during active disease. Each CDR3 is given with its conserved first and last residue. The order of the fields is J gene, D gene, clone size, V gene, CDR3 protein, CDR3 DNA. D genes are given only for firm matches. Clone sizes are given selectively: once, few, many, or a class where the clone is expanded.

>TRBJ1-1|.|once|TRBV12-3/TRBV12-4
CASSLGERTEAFF
TGTGCCAGCAGTTTAGGTGAGAGAACTGAAGCTTTCTTT
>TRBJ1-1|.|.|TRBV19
CASSKIYPTDKNTEAFF
TGTGCCAGTAGTAAAATTTACCCGACAGACAAGAACACTGAAGCTTTCTTT
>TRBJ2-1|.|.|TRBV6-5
CASRPGEVTEQFF
TGTGCCAGCAGGCCGGGGGAAGTTACTGAGCAGTTCTTC
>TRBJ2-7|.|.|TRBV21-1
CASSPSGRGRRPSEQYF
TGTGCCAGCAGCCCGAGTGGGAGGGGCCGACGACCTAGCGAGCAGTACTTC
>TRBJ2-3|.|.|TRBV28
CASSLLERVTDTQYF
TGTGCCAGCAGTTTATTAGAAAGAGTAACAGATACGCAGTATTTT
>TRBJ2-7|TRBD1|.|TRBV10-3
CATHDRGDSYEQYF
TGTGCCACCCATGACAGGGGCGACTCCTACGAGCAGTACTTC
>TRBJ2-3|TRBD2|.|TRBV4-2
CASSRSRGGSDTDTQYF
TGTGCCAGCAGCCGAAGTAGGGGCGGGAGTGACACAGATACGCAGTATTTT
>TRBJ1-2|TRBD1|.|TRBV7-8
CASSLASPGTGAYGYTF
TGTGCCAGCAGCTTAGCGTCCCCGGGGACAGGGGCCTATGGCTACACCTTC
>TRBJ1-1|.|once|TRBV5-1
CASSSRTAGDTEAFF
TGCGCCAGCAGCTCCAGGACGGCGGGGGACACTGAAGCTTTCTTT
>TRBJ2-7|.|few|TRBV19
CASSRSGSEQYF
TGTGCCAGTAGCAGATCAGGGTCCGAGCAGTACTTC
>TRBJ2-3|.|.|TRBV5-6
CASSSWRLDTQYF
TGTGCCAGCAGCTCGTGGAGGTTAGATACGCAGTATTTT
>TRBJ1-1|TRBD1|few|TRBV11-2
CASSPRDRGQRNTEAFF
TGTGCCAGCAGCCCCCGGGACAGGGGACAGCGGAACACTGAAGCTTTCTTT
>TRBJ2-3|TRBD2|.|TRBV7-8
CASSLAGVDTQYF
TGTGCCAGCAGTCTAGCGGGAGTAGATACGCAGTATTTT
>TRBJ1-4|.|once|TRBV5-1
CASSLTGYLANEKLFF
TGCGCCAGCAGCTTGACAGGGTATCTGGCTAATGAAAAACTGTTTTTT
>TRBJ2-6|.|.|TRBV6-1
CASSEPGSFFTGANVLTF
TGTGCCAGCAGTGAACCGGGGAGTTTTTTTACTGGGGCCAACGTCCTGACTTTC
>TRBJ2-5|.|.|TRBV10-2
CASSESARWETQYF
TGCGCCAGCAGTGAGTCGGCTAGGTGGGAGACCCAGTACTTC
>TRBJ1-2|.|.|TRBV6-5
CASRVTGTMGGYTF
TGTGCCAGCAGGGTGACCGGGACAATGGGTGGCTACACCTTC
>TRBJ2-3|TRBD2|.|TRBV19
CASKVSGRGTDTQYF
TGTGCCAGTAAGGTTAGCGGGAGAGGCACAGATACGCAGTATTTT
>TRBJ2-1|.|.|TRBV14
CASSPDFYNEQFF
TGTGCCAGCAGCCCTGACTTCTACAATGAGCAGTTCTTC
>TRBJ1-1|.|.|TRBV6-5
CASMRGTEAFF
TGTGCCAGTATGCGGGGGACTGAAGCTTTCTTT
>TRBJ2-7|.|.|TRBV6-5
CASTPGRGSYEQYF
TGTGCCAGCACTCCGGGACGGGGGTCCTACGAGCAGTACTTC
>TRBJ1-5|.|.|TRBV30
CAWSWGSSNQPQHF
TGTGCCTGGAGTTGGGGCAGTAGCAATCAGCCCCAGCATTTT
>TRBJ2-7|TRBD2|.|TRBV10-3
CAISGVGLAVADEQYF
TGTGCCATCAGTGGGGTGGGACTAGCGGTTGCAGACGAGCAGTACTTC
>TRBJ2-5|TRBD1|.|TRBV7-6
CASSLGASGTELGETQYF
TGTGCCAGCAGCTTAGGAGCCTCCGGGACAGAATTGGGAGAGACCCAGTACTTC
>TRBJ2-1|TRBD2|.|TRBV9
CASSVAAGGGGFYNEQFF
TGTGCCAGCAGCGTAGCGGCTGGGGGGGGAGGGTTCTACAATGAGCAGTTCTTC
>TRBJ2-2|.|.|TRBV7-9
CASSLYGDTGELFF
TGTGCCAGCAGCTTATACGGGGATACCGGGGAGCTGTTTTTT
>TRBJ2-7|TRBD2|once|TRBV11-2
CASSSLKMTSGYEQYF
TGTGCCAGCAGCTCCTTAAAAATGACTAGCGGGTACGAGCAGTACTTC